A selection of T cell receptor beta chains follows, all from one sample in a study of T cell repertoires in cytomegalovirus infection. TCRdb itself ran the reads through MiXCR, one entry per CDR3 protein. The repertoire consists of fewer than 950,000 distinct CDR3 sequences, with approximately 32% occurring once and the leading ten covering 9.5% to 15%. These receptors' antigens are unknown. Source: cultured CD8+ T cells from PBMCs, taken from culture after CMV antigen stimulation. The receptors were gathered from a human donor in good health (CMV status not recorded). Some clones in this sample may be carry-over from other donors' samples. Both conserved end residues are part of each CDR3. The order of the fields is V gene, J gene, clone size, D gene, CDR3 DNA, CDR3 protein. A D gene is named only where the DNA matches it firmly. Clone size, where shown, is once, few, many, or a class for clones that have expanded.

V gene: TRBV7-8
J gene: TRBJ2-1
clone size: NA
D gene: NA
CDR3 DNA: TGTGCCAGCAGCCCGCAGTCCGATGAGCAGTTCTTC
CDR3 protein: CASSPQSDEQFF

V gene: TRBV7-2
J gene: TRBJ2-1
clone size: many
D gene: TRBD2
CDR3 DNA: TGTGCCAGCAGCCTCCGGGGACTAGCGGACCCTCCTTTTTACAATGAGCAGTTCTTC
CDR3 protein: CASSLRGLADPPFYNEQFF

V gene: TRBV19
J gene: TRBJ1-5
clone size: few
D gene: NA
CDR3 DNA: TGTGCCAGTAGTATGTTCAGGGTCAGCAATCAGCCCCAGCATTTT
CDR3 protein: CASSMFRVSNQPQHF

V gene: TRBV19
J gene: TRBJ2-7
clone size: NA
D gene: NA
CDR3 DNA: TGTGCCAGTAGTATAGGAACCGAGTACGAGCAGTACTTC
CDR3 protein: CASSIGTEYEQYF

V gene: TRBV6-1
J gene: TRBJ1-5
clone size: NA
D gene: NA
CDR3 DNA: TGTGCCAGCAGTGAGGACCGACACCATAGCAATCAGCCCCAGCATTTT
CDR3 protein: CASSEDRHHSNQPQHF

V gene: TRBV27
J gene: TRBJ1-6
clone size: NA
D gene: NA
CDR3 DNA: TGTGCCAGCAGTTTATACCCCCTCAGTTTGGGCGGAAATTCACCCCTCCACTTT
CDR3 protein: CASSLYPLSLGGNSPLHF

V gene: TRBV5-1
J gene: TRBJ2-2
clone size: few
D gene: NA
CDR3 DNA: TGCGCCAGCAGCTTGAAACAGGAAAACACCGGGGAGCTGTTTTTT
CDR3 protein: CASSLKQENTGELFF

V gene: TRBV5-6
J gene: TRBJ1-6
clone size: few
D gene: NA
CDR3 DNA: TGTGCCAGCAGCTTGGCAGGGGATGGGGTTAATTCACCCCTCCACTTT
CDR3 protein: CASSLAGDGVNSPLHF

V gene: TRBV27
J gene: TRBJ1-1
clone size: NA
D gene: NA
CDR3 DNA: TGTGCCAGCAGTTTATCGGGCAGGTGGGGCACTGAAGCTTTCTTT
CDR3 protein: CASSLSGRWGTEAFF

V gene: TRBV7-9
J gene: TRBJ2-7
clone size: NA
D gene: TRBD2
CDR3 DNA: TGTGCCAGCAGCGAACCGGGGGGGACACCTTCCTACGAGCAGTACTTC
CDR3 protein: CASSEPGGTPSYEQYF

V gene: TRBV7-9
J gene: TRBJ1-1
clone size: many
D gene: TRBD1
CDR3 DNA: TGTGCCAGCAGCTCGGGGACAGGGTCCGCAATGAACACTGAAGCTTTCTTT
CDR3 protein: CASSSGTGSAMNTEAFF

V gene: TRBV19
J gene: TRBJ1-5
clone size: few
D gene: TRBD1
CDR3 DNA: TGTGCCAGTAGCCACATCCGGGACAGGGTTCAGCCCCAGCATTTT
CDR3 protein: CASSHIRDRVQPQHF

V gene: TRBV18
J gene: TRBJ1-5
clone size: NA
D gene: NA
CDR3 DNA: TGTGCCAGCTCACCCGGGGGGTTGGGCAATCAGCCCCAGCATTTT
CDR3 protein: CASSPGGLGNQPQHF

V gene: TRBV25-1
J gene: TRBJ1-4
clone size: NA
D gene: NA
CDR3 DNA: TGTGCCAGCAGTGAGGCAGGCGGGTCGATTAATGAAAAACTGTTTTTT
CDR3 protein: CASSEAGGSINEKLFF

V gene: TRBV19
J gene: TRBJ2-2
clone size: NA
D gene: NA
CDR3 DNA: TGTGCCAGTAGTATTCTGGGGGCGAACACCGGGGAGCTGTTTTTT
CDR3 protein: CASSILGANTGELFF

V gene: TRBV6-5
J gene: TRBJ1-1
clone size: few
D gene: TRBD1
CDR3 DNA: TGTGCCAGCAGTTCCAGGGGGGACAGGGGAAAGAATGAAGGTGAAGCTTTCTTT
CDR3 protein: CASSSRGDRGKNEGEAFF

V gene: TRBV7-6
J gene: TRBJ2-2
clone size: many
D gene: NA
CDR3 DNA: TGTGCCAGCAGCATACGAAGGGGCGGGCCGAAAAAGAACACCGGGGAGCTGTTTTTT
CDR3 protein: CASSIRRGGPKKNTGELFF

V gene: TRBV19
J gene: TRBJ1-5
clone size: NA
D gene: NA
CDR3 DNA: TGTGCCAGTAGTATAACGGGGCAGGGTAGCAATCAGCCCCAGCATTTT
CDR3 protein: CASSITGQGSNQPQHF

V gene: TRBV6-6
J gene: TRBJ2-3
clone size: NA
D gene: TRBD2
CDR3 DNA: TGTGCCAGCAGTTACACCCCTAGCGGGGGGGCCGGGGATACGCAGTATTTT
CDR3 protein: CASSYTPSGGAGDTQYF

V gene: TRBV12-3/TRBV12-4
J gene: TRBJ1-5
clone size: once
D gene: TRBD1
CDR3 DNA: TGTGTCAGCACCGTGGACAGGTATCAGCCCCAGCATTTT
CDR3 protein: CVSTVDRYQPQHF

V gene: TRBV11-2
J gene: TRBJ1-4
clone size: many
D gene: TRBD1
CDR3 DNA: TGTGCCAGCAGATTTGGAGGGGGCCCTGCAACTAATGAAAAACTGTTTTTT
CDR3 protein: CASRFGGGPATNEKLFF

V gene: TRBV4-1
J gene: TRBJ1-5
clone size: NA
D gene: TRBD1
CDR3 DNA: TGCGCCAGCAGCCGACAGGGGAGCCAGCCCCAGCATTTT
CDR3 protein: CASSRQGSQPQHF

V gene: TRBV11-2
J gene: TRBJ2-1
clone size: NA
D gene: NA
CDR3 DNA: TGTGCCAGCAGCTTAGGGGCAGCCGAGGCCTTC
CDR3 protein: CASSLGAAEAF

V gene: TRBV7-2
J gene: TRBJ1-3
clone size: few
D gene: NA
CDR3 DNA: TGTGCCAGCAGCTGGGAAGACAGGTCTACTGGAAACACCATATATTTT
CDR3 protein: CASSWEDRSTGNTIYF

V gene: TRBV12-3/TRBV12-4
J gene: TRBJ1-1
clone size: NA
D gene: NA
CDR3 DNA: TGTGCCAGCAATTTTTACGGCGTGAACACTGAAGCTTTCTTT
CDR3 protein: CASNFYGVNTEAFF

V gene: TRBV7-2
J gene: TRBJ1-5
clone size: many
D gene: TRBD1
CDR3 DNA: TGTGCCAGCAGCTCAGGGGGCGGTTTGCTTGATCAGCCCCAGCATTTT
CDR3 protein: CASSSGGGLLDQPQHF

V gene: TRBV5-4
J gene: TRBJ2-3
clone size: few
D gene: NA
CDR3 DNA: TGTGCCAGCAGCTTCTCCGCGAAAGACAGGCGTAGCACAGATACGCAGTATTTT
CDR3 protein: CASSFSAKDRRSTDTQYF

V gene: TRBV27
J gene: TRBJ1-6
clone size: NA
D gene: NA
CDR3 DNA: TGTGCCAGTAGTCCCTATGGAGGGTTGAATTCACCCCTCCACTTT
CDR3 protein: CASSPYGGLNSPLHF

V gene: TRBV15
J gene: TRBJ2-3
clone size: few
D gene: TRBD2
CDR3 DNA: TGTGCCACCAGCAGGGCGGGGGGACCCCGCACAGATACGCAGTATTTT
CDR3 protein: CATSRAGGPRTDTQYF

V gene: TRBV7-6
J gene: TRBJ2-7
clone size: few
D gene: NA
CDR3 DNA: TGTGCCAGCAGCTTTGACCCCTTCCCGGAGCAGTACTTC
CDR3 protein: CASSFDPFPEQYF

V gene: TRBV5-4
J gene: TRBJ1-1
clone size: NA
D gene: TRBD1
CDR3 DNA: TGTGCCAGCAGAACCCCGGGACAGGGGAACACTGAAGCTTTCTTT
CDR3 protein: CASRTPGQGNTEAFF

V gene: TRBV7-3
J gene: TRBJ2-3
clone size: NA
D gene: NA
CDR3 DNA: TGTGCCAGCAGCTTAAATTCCGGTTACGAGGGCACAGATACGCAGTATTTT
CDR3 protein: CASSLNSGYEGTDTQYF

V gene: TRBV20-1
J gene: TRBJ1-3
clone size: NA
D gene: TRBD1
CDR3 DNA: TGCAGTGCTCCCGGGACAGTTGGAAACACCATATATTTT
CDR3 protein: CSAPGTVGNTIYF